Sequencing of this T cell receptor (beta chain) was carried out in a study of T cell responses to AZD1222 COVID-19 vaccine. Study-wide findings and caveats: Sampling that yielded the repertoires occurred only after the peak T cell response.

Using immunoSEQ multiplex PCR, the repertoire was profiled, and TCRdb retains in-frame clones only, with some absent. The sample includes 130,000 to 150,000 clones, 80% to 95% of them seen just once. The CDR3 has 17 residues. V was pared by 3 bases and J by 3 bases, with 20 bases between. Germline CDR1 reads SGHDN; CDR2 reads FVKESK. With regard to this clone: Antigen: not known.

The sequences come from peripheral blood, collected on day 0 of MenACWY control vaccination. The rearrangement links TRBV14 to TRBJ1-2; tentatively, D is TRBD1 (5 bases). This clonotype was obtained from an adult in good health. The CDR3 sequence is CASSHLTPGTGYYGYTF. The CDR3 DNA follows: TGTGCCAGCAGCCACCTGACTCCCGGGACGGGTTACTATGGCTACACCTTC. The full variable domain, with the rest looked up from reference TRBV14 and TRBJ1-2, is EAGVTQFPSHSVIEKGQTVTLRCDPISGHDNLYWYRRVMGKEIKFLLHFVKESKQDESGMPNNRFLAERTGGTYSTLKVQPAELEDSGVYFCASSHLTPGTGYYGYTFGSGTRLTVV.